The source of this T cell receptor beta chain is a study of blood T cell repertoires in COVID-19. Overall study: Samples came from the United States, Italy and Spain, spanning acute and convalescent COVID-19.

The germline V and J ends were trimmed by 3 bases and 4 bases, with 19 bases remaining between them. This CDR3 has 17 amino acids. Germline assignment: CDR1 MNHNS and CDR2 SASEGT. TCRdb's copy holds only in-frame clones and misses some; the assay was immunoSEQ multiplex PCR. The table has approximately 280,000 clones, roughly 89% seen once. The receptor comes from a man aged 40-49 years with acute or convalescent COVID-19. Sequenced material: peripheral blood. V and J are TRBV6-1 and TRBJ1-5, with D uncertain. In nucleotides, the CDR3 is TGTGCCAGCAGTGACTATGCGGGGTGGGTCTCGAATCAGCCCCAGCATTTT. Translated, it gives CASSDYAGWVSNQPQHF.